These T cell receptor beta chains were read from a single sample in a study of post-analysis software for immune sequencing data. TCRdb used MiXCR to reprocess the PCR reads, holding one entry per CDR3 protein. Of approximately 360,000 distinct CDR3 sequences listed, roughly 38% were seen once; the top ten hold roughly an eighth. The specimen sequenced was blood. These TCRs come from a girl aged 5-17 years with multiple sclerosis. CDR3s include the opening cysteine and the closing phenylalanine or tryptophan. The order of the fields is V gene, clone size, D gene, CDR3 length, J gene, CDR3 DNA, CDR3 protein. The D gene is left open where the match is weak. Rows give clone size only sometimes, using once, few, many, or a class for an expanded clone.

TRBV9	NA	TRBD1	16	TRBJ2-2	TGTGCCAGCAGCGTAGACAGGGGGCGGAACACCGGGGAGCTGTTTTTT	CASSVDRGRNTGELFF
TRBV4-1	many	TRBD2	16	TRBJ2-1	TGCGCCAGCAGCCAAGCCTTAGCGGGGGGCATAAATGAGCAGTTCTTC	CASSQALAGGINEQFF
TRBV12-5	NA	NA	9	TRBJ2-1	TGTGCTACCTGGGGTGAGCAGTTCTTC	CATWGEQFF
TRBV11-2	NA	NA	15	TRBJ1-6	TGTGCCAGCAGCTTAGTTGCCCTGGGGAATTCACCCCTCCACTTT	CASSLVALGNSPLHF
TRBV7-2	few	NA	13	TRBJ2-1	TGTGCCAGCAGCTTCAGCTACCGGGACACCCTGTTCTTC	CASSFSYRDTLFF
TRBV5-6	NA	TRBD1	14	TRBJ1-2	TGTGCCAGCAGCAAGGACAGGGATAACTATGGCTACACCTTC	CASSKDRDNYGYTF
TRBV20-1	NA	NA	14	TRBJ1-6	TGCAGTGCTAGGAAGACAGGCGCTAATTCACCCCTCCACTTT	CSARKTGANSPLHF
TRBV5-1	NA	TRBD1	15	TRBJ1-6	TGCGCCAGCAGCTTGCCGACAGGGGGGAATTCACCCCTCCACTTT	CASSLPTGGNSPLHF
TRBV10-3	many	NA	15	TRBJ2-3	TGTGCCATCAGTGTTGGAACGCTTAGCACAGATACGCAGTATTTT	CAISVGTLSTDTQYF
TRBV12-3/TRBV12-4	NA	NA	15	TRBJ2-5	TGTGCCAGCTCCCCGTCGGCAGGGAGATTGGAGACCCGGTACTTC	CASSPSAGRLETRYF
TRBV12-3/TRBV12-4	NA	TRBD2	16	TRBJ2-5	TGTGCCAGCAGTTTAGTACTAGCGGGGGGACAAGAGACCCAGTACTTC	CASSLVLAGGQETQYF
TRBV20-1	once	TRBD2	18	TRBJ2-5	TGCAGTGCTAGAGCTTACGGGACTAGCGGGGGGGGAAAAGAGACCCAGTACTTC	CSARAYGTSGGGKETQYF
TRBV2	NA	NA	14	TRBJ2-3	TGTGCCAGCAGTGCGCAGGGGAGGGCAGATACGCAGTATTTT	CASSAQGRADTQYF
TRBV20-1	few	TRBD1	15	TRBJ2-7	TGCAGTGCTAGAGCGGGACAGGGTATTCTCTACGAGCAGTACTTC	CSARAGQGILYEQYF
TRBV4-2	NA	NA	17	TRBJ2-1	TGTGCCAGCAGCCGAGGGGTCGCAAGGAGCATCTCCAATGAGCAGTTCTTC	CASSRGVARSISNEQFF
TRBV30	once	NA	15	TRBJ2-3	TGTGCCTGGAGTGTACGCGGGGTGGTAGCAGATACGCAGTATTTT	CAWSVRGVVADTQYF
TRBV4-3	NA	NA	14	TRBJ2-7	TGCGCCAGCAGCCAAGAGACTAGCTCCTACGAGCAGTACTTC	CASSQETSSYEQYF
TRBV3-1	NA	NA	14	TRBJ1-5	TGTGCCAGCTCCAAGCGTGGAGGAGATCAGCCCCAGCATTTT	CASSKRGGDQPQHF
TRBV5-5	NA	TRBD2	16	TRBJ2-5	TGTGCCAGCAGCTTGGGTCCGGCGGGGGGGCGTGAGACCCAGTACTTC	CASSLGPAGGRETQYF
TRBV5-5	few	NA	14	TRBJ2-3	TGTGCCAGCAGCTCCGTGGGCAGCACAGATACGCAGTATTTT	CASSSVGSTDTQYF
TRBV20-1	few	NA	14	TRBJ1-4	TGCAGTGTTCGATCCCCCATCGCTAATGAAAAACTGTTTTTT	CSVRSPIANEKLFF
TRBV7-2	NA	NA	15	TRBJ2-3	TGTGCCAGCAGCTTAGTGGGTATCCGCACAGATACGCAGTATTTT	CASSLVGIRTDTQYF
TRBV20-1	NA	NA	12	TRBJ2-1	TGCAGTGCAACCGGGACGAGAGATGAGCAGTTCTTC	CSATGTRDEQFF